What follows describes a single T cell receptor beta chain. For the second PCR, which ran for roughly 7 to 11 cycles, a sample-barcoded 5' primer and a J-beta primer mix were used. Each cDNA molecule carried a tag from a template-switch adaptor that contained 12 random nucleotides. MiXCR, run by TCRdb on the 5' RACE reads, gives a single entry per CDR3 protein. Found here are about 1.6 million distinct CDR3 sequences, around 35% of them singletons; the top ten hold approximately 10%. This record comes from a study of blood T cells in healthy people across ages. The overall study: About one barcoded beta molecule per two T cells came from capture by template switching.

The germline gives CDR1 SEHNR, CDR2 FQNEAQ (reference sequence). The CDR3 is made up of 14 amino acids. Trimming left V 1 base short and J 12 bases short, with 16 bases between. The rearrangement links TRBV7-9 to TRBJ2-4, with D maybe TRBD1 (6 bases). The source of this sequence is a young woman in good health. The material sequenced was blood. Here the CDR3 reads CASSLGTSGDNQYF. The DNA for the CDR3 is TGTGCCAGCAGCTTAGGAACTTCAGGGGACAATCAGTACTTC.